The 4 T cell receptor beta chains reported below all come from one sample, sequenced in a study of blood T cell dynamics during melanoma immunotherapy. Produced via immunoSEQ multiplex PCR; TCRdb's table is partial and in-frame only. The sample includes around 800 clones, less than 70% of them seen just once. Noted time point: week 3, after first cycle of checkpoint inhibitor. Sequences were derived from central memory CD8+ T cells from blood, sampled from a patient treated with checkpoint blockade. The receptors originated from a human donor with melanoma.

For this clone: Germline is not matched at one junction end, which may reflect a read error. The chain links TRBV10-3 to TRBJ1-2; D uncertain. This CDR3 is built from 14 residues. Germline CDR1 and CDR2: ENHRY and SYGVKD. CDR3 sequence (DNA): TGTGCCAGCAGTTATCGAGGGCAGAACTATGGCTACACCTTC. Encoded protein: CASSYRGQNYGYTF.

The CDR3 DNA reads as TGTGCCAGCAGTCCTTGGGGGGACACTGAAAAACTGTTTTTT. It yields the protein CASSPWGDTEKLFF. The chain couples TRBV28 to TRBJ1-4; D is perhaps TRBD1 (6 bases). CDR3 length: 14 amino acids. V lost 5 bases and J 7 bases, leaving 14 bases between the germline ends. Germline V gives CDR1 MDHEN, CDR2 SYDVKM. Complete variable domain (other parts from reference TRBV28 and TRBJ1-4): DVKVTQSSRYLVKRTGEKVFLECVQDMDHENMFWYRQDPGLGLRLIYFSYDVKMKEKGDIPEGYSVSREKKERFSLILESASTNQTSMYLCASSPWGDTEKLFFGSGTQLSVL.

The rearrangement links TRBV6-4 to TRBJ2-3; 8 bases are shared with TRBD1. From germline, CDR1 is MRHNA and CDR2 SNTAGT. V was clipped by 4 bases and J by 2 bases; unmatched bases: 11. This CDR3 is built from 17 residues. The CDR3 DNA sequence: TGTGCCAGCAGTGTTAGCCCCCCAGGGGGCTACACAGATACGCAGTATTTT. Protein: CASSVSPPGGYTDTQYF.

The CDR3 here is CALTGGRNTEAFF. For the CDR3, the DNA is TGTGCCCTGACGGGAGGGAGAAACACTGAAGCTTTCTTT. The rearrangement uses TRBV30 and TRBJ1-1, with D unresolved. Trimming cost V 8 bases and J 2 bases, with 15 bases left between them. Per the germline V gene, CDR1 is GTSNPN and CDR2 is SVGIG (reference sequence). The CDR3 spans 13 residues. The whole variable domain, remainder taken from reference TRBV30 and TRBJ1-1, is SQTIHQWPATLVQPVGSPLSLECTVEGTSNPNLYWYRQAAGRGLQLLFYSVGIGQISSEVPQNLSASRPQDRQFILSSKKLLLSDSGFYLCALTGGRNTEAFFGQGTRLTVV.